One and the same sample provided the 15 T cell receptor beta chains below, sequenced in a study of T cell responses to AZD1222 COVID-19 vaccine. Sequencing was performed with immunoSEQ multiplex PCR; in TCRdb, only in-frame clones are kept and a portion is missing. The sample records 100,000 to 150,000 clones, 90% to 95% being singletons. The sample here was peripheral blood, taken on day 0 of AZD1222 vaccination. The origin of the receptors is an adult in good health.

V usage is TRBV12-1 and J usage is TRBJ1-2. TRBV12-1 constitutes a pseudogene. CDR3 length: 10 residues. As DNA, the CDR3 is TGTGCCAGCAGCCCGTCCGGCTACACCTTC. Its protein is CASSPSGYTF.

The chain links TRBV4-3 to TRBJ1-2; 11 positions agree with TRBD1. From germline, CDR1 is LGHNA and CDR2 YSLEER. CDR3 length: 17 residues. J lost 7 bases, V lost 5 bases, and 15 bases had no gene match. The chain's CDR3 is CASSSSGTGGRYGGYTF. The CDR3 DNA reads as TGCGCCAGCAGCTCTTCCGGGACAGGGGGGCGGTATGGTGGCTACACCTTC.

This chain links TRBV29-1 with TRBJ1-4, with D unresolved. Germline loops: CDR1 SQVTM, CDR2 ANQGSEA. The CDR3 length is 13 residues. V was cut by 6 bases and J by 0 bases, with 8 bases left in between. CDR3 DNA: TGCAGCGTACAAGAATCAACTAATGAAAAACTGTTTTTT. Protein product: CSVQESTNEKLFF.

V and J are TRBV19 and TRBJ1-6; the D is unclear. Deletions cut 3 bases from V and 2 bases from J, with 2 bases between. In germline, CDR1 is LNHDA, CDR2 SQIVND (reference sequence). This CDR3 region has 13 residues. DNA for the CDR3: TGTGCCAGTAGTATTGCCTATAATTCACCCCTCCACTTT. This sequence encodes CASSIAYNSPLHF.

The V gene is TRBV11-2, the J gene TRBJ2-1, with D tentatively TRBD2 (5 bases). Trimming cost V 6 bases and J 8 bases, with 14 bases left between them. Germline loops: CDR1 SGHAT, CDR2 FQNNGV. The CDR3 runs to 13 residues. The CDR3 protein is CASRSANGDEQFF. The CDR3, as DNA: TGTGCCAGCAGGTCTGCCAACGGGGATGAGCAGTTCTTC. The entire variable domain, with the rest obtained from reference TRBV11-2 and TRBJ2-1, is as follows: EAGVAQSPRYKIIEKRQSVAFWCNPISGHATLYWYQQILGQGPKLLIQFQNNGVVDDSQLPKDRFSAERLKGVDSTLKIQPAKLEDSAVYLCASRSANGDEQFFGPGTRLTVL.

The genes are TRBV19 and TRBJ1-3, with 7 positions matching TRBD1. There are 13 residues in the CDR3. Trimming cost V 6 bases and J 4 bases; bases outside gene matches: 3. Germline CDR1 and CDR2: LNHDA and SQIVND (reference sequence). The CDR3 DNA reads TGTGCCAGTAGCAGGGGGTCCGGAAACACCATATATTTT. Translated: CASSRGSGNTIYF.

The V call is TRBV6-5, the J call TRBJ2-3; no definite D call. This CDR3 spans 14 amino acids. The V end was cut by 7 bases, the J end by 4 bases, with 15 bases between. The V gene's germline CDR1 is MNHEY and CDR2 SVGAGI. As DNA, the CDR3 is TGTGCCAGCATGGGCCCCTCAGACGCAGATACGCAGTATTTT. Translated, it gives CASMGPSDADTQYF.

The chain links TRBV5-1 to TRBJ2-7; 8 bases are shared with TRBD1. Germline-derived CDR1 and CDR2 are SGHRS and YFSETQ. V dropped 0 bases and J dropped 6; count of bases not matched to a gene: 5. There are 14 residues in the CDR3. CDR3 in amino acids: CASSLGQGLVEQYF. CDR3 DNA sequence: TGCGCCAGCAGCTTGGGACAGGGGTTGGTCGAGCAGTACTTC.

The chain combines TRBV7-9 with TRBJ2-3; 12 bases are shared with TRBD2. The CDR3 consists of 16 residues. V lost 4 bases, J lost 2 bases, and 4 bases stayed unmatched. The germline V gene encodes CDR1 SEHNR and CDR2 FQNEAQ (reference sequence). CDR3 sequence reads: CASSSTSGGPTDTQYF. The CDR3 nucleotides read TGTGCCAGCAGCTCGACTAGCGGGGGCCCCACAGATACGCAGTATTTT. The complete variable domain, with remaining parts taken from reference TRBV7-9 and TRBJ2-3, reads DTGVSQNPRHKITKRGQNVTFRCDPISEHNRLYWYRQTLGQGPEFLTYFQNEAQLEKSRLLSDRFSAERPKGSFSTLEIQRTEQGDSAMYLCASSSTSGGPTDTQYFGPGTRLTVL.

The rearrangement uses TRBV2 and TRBJ1-3, with TRBD1 identical over 10 bases. Trimming removed 6 bases from V and 0 bases from J; junction bases left unmatched: 8. Germline-derived CDR1 and CDR2 are SNHLY and FYNNEI. The CDR3 is 17 amino acids. The CDR3 sequence is CASRSRDRGFSGNTIYF. CDR3 bases: TGTGCCAGCAGGTCCCGGGACAGGGGCTTCTCTGGAAACACCATATATTTT.

V usage is TRBV4-3 and J usage is TRBJ1-6, with D tentatively TRBD1 (5 bases). CDR3 length equals 15 residues. Trimming shortened V by 0 bases and J by 10 bases, and 13 bases separated the two germline ends. Germline loops: CDR1 LGHNA, CDR2 YSLEER. The CDR3 nucleotides read TGCGCCAGCAGCCAAGATGATCAGGGCGGGTCACCCCTCCACTTT. Amino acid sequence: CASSQDDQGGSPLHF.

The chain links TRBV28 to TRBJ2-2, with D perhaps TRBD1 (6 bases). Germline CDR1 and CDR2: MDHEN and SYDVKM. The CDR3 is made up of 16 amino acids. V lost 5 bases and J lost 1, with 14 bases in between. The CDR3 sequence is CASSTTGGGNTGELFF. CDR3 nucleotides: TGTGCCAGCAGTACGACAGGTGGAGGGAACACCGGGGAGCTGTTTTTT.

V usage is TRBV5-8 and J usage is TRBJ2-3; TRBD1 matches at 8 bases. The CDR3 covers 15 residues. Germline V gives CDR1 SGHTS, CDR2 YDEGEE. With V trimmed by 0 bases and J by 3 bases, 3 bases remained unmatched. The CDR3 bases are TGTGCCAGCAGCTTGGGGGACAGGATAACAGATACGCAGTATTTT. Translation: CASSLGDRITDTQYF. Variable domain in full (rest from reference TRBV5-8 and TRBJ2-3): EAGVTQSPTHLIKTRGQQATLRCSPISGHTSVYWYQQALGLGLQFLLWYDEGEERNRGNFPPRFSGRQFPNYSSELNVNALELEDSALYLCASSLGDRITDTQYFGPGTRLTVL.

The genes are TRBV19 and TRBJ1-5; D is unclear. The V end was cut by 1 base, the J end by 5 bases, with 15 bases between. Germline V gene sequence: CDR1 LNHDA, CDR2 SQIVND (reference sequence). This CDR3 is built from 16 residues. The CDR3 nucleotides read TGTGCCAGTAGTATAGTCGAGTGGTTCGATGATCAGCCCCAGCATTTT. This translates into CASSIVEWFDDQPQHF.

This clone was found once. The chain has TRBV30 and TRBJ2-2; 10 nucleotides align to TRBD2. Trimming removed 3 bases from V and 6 bases from J; junction bases left unmatched: 10. CDR3 length equals 16 residues. CDR1 and CDR2 (germline): GTSNPN, SVGIG (reference sequence). The chain's CDR3 is CAWRPLAGASAGELFF. DNA of the CDR3: TGTGCCTGGAGGCCTCTAGCGGGGGCTTCCGCCGGGGAGCTGTTTTTT.